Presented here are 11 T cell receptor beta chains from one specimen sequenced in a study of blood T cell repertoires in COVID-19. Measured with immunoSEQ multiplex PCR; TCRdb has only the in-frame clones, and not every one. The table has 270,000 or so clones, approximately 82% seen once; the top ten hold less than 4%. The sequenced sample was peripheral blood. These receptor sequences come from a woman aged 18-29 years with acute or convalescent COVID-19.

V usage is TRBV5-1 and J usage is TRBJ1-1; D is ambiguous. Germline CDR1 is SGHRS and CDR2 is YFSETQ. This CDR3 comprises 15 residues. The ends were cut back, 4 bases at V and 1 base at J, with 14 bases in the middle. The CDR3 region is CASSPTRQTNTEAFF. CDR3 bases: TGCGCCAGCAGCCCGACTAGACAAACGAACACTGAAGCTTTCTTT.

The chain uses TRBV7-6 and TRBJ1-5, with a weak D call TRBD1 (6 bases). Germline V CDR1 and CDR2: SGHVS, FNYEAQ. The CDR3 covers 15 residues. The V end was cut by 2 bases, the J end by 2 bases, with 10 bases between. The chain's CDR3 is CASSLNPGGNQPQHF. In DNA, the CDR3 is TGTGCCAGCAGCTTAAATCCAGGGGGCAATCAGCCCCAGCATTTT.

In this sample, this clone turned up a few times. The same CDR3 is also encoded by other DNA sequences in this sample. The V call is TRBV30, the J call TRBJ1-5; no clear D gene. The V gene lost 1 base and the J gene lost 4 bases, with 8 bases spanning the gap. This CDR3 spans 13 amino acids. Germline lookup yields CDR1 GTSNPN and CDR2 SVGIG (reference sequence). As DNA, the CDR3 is TGTGCCTGGAGTGGTGGAGGGAATCAGCCCCAGCATTTT. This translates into CAWSGGGNQPQHF.

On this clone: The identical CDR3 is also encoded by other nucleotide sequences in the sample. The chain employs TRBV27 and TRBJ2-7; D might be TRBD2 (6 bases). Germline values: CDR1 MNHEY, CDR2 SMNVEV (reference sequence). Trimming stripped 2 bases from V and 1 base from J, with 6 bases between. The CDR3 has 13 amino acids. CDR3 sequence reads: CASSLAGSYEQYF. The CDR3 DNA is TGTGCCAGCAGTTTAGCGGGATCCTACGAGCAGTACTTC.

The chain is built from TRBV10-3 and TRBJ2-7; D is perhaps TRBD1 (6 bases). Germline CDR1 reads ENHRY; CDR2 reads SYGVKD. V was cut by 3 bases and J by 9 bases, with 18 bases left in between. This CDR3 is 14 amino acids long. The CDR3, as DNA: TGTGCCATCAGTGATGGGGCTACAGGGCTCGGGCAGTACTTC. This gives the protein CAISDGATGLGQYF.

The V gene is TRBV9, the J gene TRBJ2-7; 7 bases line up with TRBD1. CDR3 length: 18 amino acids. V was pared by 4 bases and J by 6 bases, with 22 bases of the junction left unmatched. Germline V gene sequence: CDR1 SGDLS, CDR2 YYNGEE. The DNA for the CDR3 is TGTGCCAGCAGCCCCTCGGGACAGTTTTTTGAGGGAGCGGTCGAGCAGTACTTC. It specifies CASSPSGQFFEGAVEQYF.

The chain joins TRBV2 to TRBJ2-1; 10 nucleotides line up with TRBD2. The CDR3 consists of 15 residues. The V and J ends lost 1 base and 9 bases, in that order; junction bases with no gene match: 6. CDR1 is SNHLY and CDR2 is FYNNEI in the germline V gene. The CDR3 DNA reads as TGTGCCAGCAGTGAAGGGCTAAGCGGGAGGGGTGAGCAGTTCTTC. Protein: CASSEGLSGRGEQFF.

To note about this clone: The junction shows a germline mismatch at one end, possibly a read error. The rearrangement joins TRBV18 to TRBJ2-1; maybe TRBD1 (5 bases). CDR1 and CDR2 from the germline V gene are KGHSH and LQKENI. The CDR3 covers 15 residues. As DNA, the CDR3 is TGTGCCAGCTCGCCACAGGAGACCCCCTACAATGAGCAGTTCTTC. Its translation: CASSPQETPYNEQFF. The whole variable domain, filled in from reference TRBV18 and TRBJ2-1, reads NAGVMQNPRHLVRRRGQEARLRCSPMKGHSHVYWYRQLPEEGLKFMVYLQKENIIDESGMPKERFSAEFPKEGPSILRIQQVVRGDSAAYFCASSPQETPYNEQFFGPGTRLTVL.

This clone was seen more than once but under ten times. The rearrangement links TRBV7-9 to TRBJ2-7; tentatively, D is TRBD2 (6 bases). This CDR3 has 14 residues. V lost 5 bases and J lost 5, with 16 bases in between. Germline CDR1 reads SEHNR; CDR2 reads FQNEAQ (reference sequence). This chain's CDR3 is CASSRPETRDEQYF. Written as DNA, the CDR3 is TGTGCCAGCAGCCGTCCGGAGACTAGGGACGAGCAGTACTTC.

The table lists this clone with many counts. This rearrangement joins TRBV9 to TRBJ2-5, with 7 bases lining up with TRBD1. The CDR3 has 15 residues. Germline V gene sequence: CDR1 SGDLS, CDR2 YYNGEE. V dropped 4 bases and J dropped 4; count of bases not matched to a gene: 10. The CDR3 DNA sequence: TGTGCCAGCAGCCCCCATGAAAACAGGGGAGAGACCCAGTACTTC. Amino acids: CASSPHENRGETQYF.

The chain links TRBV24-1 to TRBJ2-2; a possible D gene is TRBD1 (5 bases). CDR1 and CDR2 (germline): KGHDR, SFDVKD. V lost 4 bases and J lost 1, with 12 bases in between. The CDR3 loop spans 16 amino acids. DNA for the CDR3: TGTGCCACCAGTGACCCAGGGTGGGGGAACACCGGGGAGCTGTTTTTT. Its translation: CATSDPGWGNTGELFF.